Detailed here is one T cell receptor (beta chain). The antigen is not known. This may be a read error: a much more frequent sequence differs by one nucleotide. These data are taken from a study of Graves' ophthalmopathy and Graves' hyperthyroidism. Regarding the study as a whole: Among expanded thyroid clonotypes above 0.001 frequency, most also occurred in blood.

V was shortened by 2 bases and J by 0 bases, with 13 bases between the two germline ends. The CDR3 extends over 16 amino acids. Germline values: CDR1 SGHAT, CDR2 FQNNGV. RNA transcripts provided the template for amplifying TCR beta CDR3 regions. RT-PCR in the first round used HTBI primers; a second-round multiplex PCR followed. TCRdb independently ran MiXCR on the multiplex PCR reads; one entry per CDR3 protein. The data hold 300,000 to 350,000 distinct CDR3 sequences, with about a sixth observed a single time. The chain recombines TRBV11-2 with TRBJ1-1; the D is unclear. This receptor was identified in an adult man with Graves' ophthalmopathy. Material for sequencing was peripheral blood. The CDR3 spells CASSLFSVGMNTEAFF. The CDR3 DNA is TGTGCCAGCAGCTTATTTTCGGTGGGGATGAACACTGAAGCTTTCTTT. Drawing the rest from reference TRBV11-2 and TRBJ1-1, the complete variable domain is EAGVAQSPRYKIIEKRQSVAFWCNPISGHATLYWYQQILGQGPKLLIQFQNNGVVDDSQLPKDRFSAERLKGVDSTLKIQPAKLEDSAVYLCASSLFSVGMNTEAFFGQGTRLTVV.